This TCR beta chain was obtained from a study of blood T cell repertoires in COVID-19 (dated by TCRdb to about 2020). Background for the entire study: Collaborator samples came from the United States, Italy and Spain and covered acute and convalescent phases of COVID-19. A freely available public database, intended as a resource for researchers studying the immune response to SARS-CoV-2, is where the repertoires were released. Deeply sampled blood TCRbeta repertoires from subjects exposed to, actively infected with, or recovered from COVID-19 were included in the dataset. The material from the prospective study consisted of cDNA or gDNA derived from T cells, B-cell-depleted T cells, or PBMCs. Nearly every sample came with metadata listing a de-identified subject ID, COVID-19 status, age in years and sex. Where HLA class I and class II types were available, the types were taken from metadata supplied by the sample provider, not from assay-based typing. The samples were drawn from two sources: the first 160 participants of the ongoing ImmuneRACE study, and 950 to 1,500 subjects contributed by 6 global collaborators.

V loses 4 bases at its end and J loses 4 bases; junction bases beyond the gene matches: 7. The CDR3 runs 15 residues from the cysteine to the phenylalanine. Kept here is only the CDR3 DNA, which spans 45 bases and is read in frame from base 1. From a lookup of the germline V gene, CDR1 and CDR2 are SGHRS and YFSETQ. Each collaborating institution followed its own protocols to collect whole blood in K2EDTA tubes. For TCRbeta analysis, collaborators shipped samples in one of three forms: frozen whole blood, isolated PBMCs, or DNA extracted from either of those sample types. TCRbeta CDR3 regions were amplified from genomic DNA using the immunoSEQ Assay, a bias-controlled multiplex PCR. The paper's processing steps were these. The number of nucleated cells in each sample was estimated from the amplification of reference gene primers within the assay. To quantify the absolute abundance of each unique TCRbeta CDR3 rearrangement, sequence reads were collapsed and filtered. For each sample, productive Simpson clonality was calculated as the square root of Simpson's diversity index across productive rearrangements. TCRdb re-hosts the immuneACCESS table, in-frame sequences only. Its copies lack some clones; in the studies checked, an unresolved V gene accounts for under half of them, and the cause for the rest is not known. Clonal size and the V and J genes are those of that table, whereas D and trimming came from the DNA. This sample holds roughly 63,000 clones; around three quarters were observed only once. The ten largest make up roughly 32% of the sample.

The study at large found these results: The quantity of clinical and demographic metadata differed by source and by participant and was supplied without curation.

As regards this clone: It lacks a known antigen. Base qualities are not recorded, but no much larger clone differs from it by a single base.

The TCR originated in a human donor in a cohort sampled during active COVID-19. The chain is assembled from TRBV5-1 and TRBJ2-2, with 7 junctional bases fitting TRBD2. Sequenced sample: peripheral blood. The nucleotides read TGCGCCAGCAGCGCTGGGAGGGTGACCACCGGGGAGCTGTTTTTT. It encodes CASSAGRVTTGELFF.